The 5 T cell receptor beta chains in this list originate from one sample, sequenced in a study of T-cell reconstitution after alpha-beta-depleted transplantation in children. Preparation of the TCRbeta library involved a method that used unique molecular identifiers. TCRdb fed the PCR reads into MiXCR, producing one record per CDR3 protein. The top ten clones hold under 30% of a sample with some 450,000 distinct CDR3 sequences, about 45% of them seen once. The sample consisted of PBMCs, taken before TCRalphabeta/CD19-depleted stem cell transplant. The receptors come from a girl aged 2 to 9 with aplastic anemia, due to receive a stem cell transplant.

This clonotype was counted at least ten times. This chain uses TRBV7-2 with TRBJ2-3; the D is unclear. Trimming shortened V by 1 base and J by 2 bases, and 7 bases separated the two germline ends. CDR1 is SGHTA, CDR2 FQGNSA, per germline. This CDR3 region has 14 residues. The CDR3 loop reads CASSLEMSTDTQYF. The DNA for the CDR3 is TGTGCCAGCAGCTTAGAGATGTCCACAGATACGCAGTATTTT.

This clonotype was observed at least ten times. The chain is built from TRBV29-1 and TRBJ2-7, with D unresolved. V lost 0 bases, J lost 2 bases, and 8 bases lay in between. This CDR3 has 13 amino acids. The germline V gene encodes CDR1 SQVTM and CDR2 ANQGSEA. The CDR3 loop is CSVEEGPTYEQYF. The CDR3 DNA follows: TGCAGCGTTGAAGAGGGCCCTACCTACGAGCAGTACTTC.

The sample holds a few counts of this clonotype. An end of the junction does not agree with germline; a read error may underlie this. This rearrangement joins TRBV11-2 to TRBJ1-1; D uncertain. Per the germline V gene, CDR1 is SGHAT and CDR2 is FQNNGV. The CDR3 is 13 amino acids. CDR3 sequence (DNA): TGTGCCAGCAGCTCAAGACTGAAGACTGAAGCTTTCTTT. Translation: CASSSRLKTEAFF. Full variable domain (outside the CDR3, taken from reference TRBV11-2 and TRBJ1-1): EAGVAQSPRYKIIEKRQSVAFWCNPISGHATLYWYQQILGQGPKLLIQFQNNGVVDDSQLPKDRFSAERLKGVDSTLKIQPAKLEDSAVYLCASSSRLKTEAFFGQGTRLTVV.

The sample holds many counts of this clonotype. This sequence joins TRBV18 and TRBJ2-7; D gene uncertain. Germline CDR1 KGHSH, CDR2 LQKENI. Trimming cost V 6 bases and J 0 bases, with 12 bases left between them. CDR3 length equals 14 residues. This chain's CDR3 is CASSPDRSSYEQYF. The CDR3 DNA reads TGTGCCAGCTCCCCGGACCGGAGCTCCTACGAGCAGTACTTC.

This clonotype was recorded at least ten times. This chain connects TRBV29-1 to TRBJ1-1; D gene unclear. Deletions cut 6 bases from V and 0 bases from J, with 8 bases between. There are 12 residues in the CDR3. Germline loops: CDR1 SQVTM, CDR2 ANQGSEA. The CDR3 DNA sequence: TGCAGCGTGTGGACGGTGAACACTGAAGCTTTCTTT. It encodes CSVWTVNTEAFF.